Listed below are T cell receptor beta chains from one sample, sequenced in a study of response to subunit inactivated influenza vaccine. TCRdb reprocessed the RT-PCR reads via MiXCR and lists one record per CDR3 protein. The data show 450,000 to 600,000 distinct CDR3 sequences, approximately 7.7% seen once. The specimen comprised PBMCs from blood, sampled less than 30 months after vaccination. Every receptor here comes from a man between 50 and 69 years old who received an inactivated influenza vaccine. Each CDR3 is given with its conserved first and last residue. The order of the fields is D gene, clone size, J gene, V gene, CDR3 DNA, CDR3 protein. D genes are given only for firm matches. Clone size is not always given. Where it is, it says once, few, many or a class for expanded clones.

>-|many|TRBJ2-2|TRBV5-6
TGTGCCAGCAGCGGGGGTATCACCGGGGAGCTGTTTTTT
CASSGGITGELFF
>TRBD2|few|TRBJ2-7|TRBV6-5
TGTGCCAGCAGTTACTGGCTAGCGGGAGAGTACGAGCAGTACTTC
CASSYWLAGEYEQYF
>-|-|TRBJ2-2|TRBV6-1
TGTGCCAGCAGTCGACCCGGGAACATAAAGGTGACCGGGGAGCTGTTTTTT
CASSRPGNIKVTGELFF
>-|-|TRBJ2-5|TRBV6-1
TGTGCCAGCTCCAATTTGGGCCGGCCAGGTAGACAAGAGACCCAGTACTTC
CASSNLGRPGRQETQYF
>TRBD2|few|TRBJ2-7|TRBV20-1
TGCAGTGCTAGCTCGCCGGGACTAGCGGGAATTCTCCACGAGCAGTACTTC
CSASSPGLAGILHEQYF
>TRBD1|few|TRBJ1-1|TRBV20-1
TGCAGTGCGAAAGCAGGGGGAGAGGCTTTCTTT
CSAKAGGEAFF
>TRBD1|-|TRBJ1-6|TRBV11-1
TGTGCCAGCAGCCTCCGGGACAGGGGAGGCTCACCCCTCCACTTT
CASSLRDRGGSPLHF
>-|many|TRBJ2-7|TRBV3-1
TGTGCCAGCAGCCAAAACCCAGGGCGGGGCTACGAGCAGTACTTC
CASSQNPGRGYEQYF
>-|many|TRBJ1-5|TRBV12-3/TRBV12-4
TGTGCCAGCAGTTTCCTCGCCGACAGCAATCAGCCCCAGCATTTT
CASSFLADSNQPQHF
>TRBD2|few|TRBJ2-4|TRBV6-1
TGTGCCAGCAGGCCGGGACTAGCGTCCGGGGGAAACATTCAGTACTTC
CASRPGLASGGNIQYF
>-|few|TRBJ2-3|TRBV5-1
TGCGCCAGCACCACCCACCCAGGGGACACAGATACGCAGTATTTT
CASTTHPGDTDTQYF
>-|-|TRBJ2-1|TRBV5-1
TGCGCCAGCAGCTTGAGTATGAGCGGGTTCAATGATCAGTTCTTC
CASSLSMSGFNDQFF
>-|many|TRBJ2-7|TRBV7-9
TGTGCCAGCAGCCCCAACACCGTAACCTACGAGCAGTACTTC
CASSPNTVTYEQYF
>TRBD2|few|TRBJ2-1|TRBV7-3
TGTGCCAGCAGCAGACTAGCGGAGGGTGGGAATGAGCAGTTCTTC
CASSRLAEGGNEQFF
>-|-|TRBJ1-1|TRBV29-1
TGCAGCGCCCGGACGACTATGAACACTGAAGCTTTCTTT
CSARTTMNTEAFF
>TRBD1|-|TRBJ2-5|TRBV6-1
TGTGCCAGCAGGCGTACCGGGGGACAGGGAAAAGAGACCCAGTACTTC
CASRRTGGQGKETQYF
>-|many|TRBJ1-1|TRBV20-1
TGCAGTGCTAGAGCGGGTCCCACTGAAGCTTTCTTT
CSARAGPTEAFF
>-|once|TRBJ2-4|TRBV7-9
TGTGCCAGCAGCCCGGCCACCATGAACATTCAGTACTTC
CASSPATMNIQYF
>TRBD2|many|TRBJ2-1|TRBV11-3
TGTGCCAGCAGCCTCCGGGGGTATAGCGGGAGGGCCGTGGATGAGCAGTTCTTC
CASSLRGYSGRAVDEQFF
>TRBD2|-|TRBJ2-7|TRBV15
TGTGCCACCAGCAGAGAGGGAATAGCGGGCGAGCAGTACTTC
CATSREGIAGEQYF
>TRBD2|few|TRBJ2-2|TRBV28
TGTGCCAGCACCGGGGGGGAAAGAACCGGGGAGCTGTTTTTT
CASTGGERTGELFF
>-|many|TRBJ2-1|TRBV20-1
TGCAGTGCGACCTACAATGAGCAGTTCTTC
CSATYNEQFF
>-|few|TRBJ2-4|TRBV7-8
TGTGCCAGCAGCAAGGACCTTCGGGGAGGCAAAAACATTCAGTACTTC
CASSKDLRGGKNIQYF
>TRBD2|-|TRBJ2-1|TRBV7-2
TGTGCCAGCAGCGACGGGGGGGCCCCCTACAATGAGCAGTTCTTC
CASSDGGAPYNEQFF
>-|few|TRBJ2-3|TRBV29-1
TGCAGCGTTGACTCCGGATCCTCACCAGATACGCAGTATTTT
CSVDSGSSPDTQYF
>-|many|TRBJ1-1|TRBV5-1
TGCGCCAGCAGCACCGGGGGTCGGCAGTCCACTGAAGCTTTCTTT
CASSTGGRQSTEAFF
>-|many|TRBJ1-1|TRBV5-1
TGCGCCAGCAGCCCCCAAGACGGAGTAAACACTGAAGCTTTCTTT
CASSPQDGVNTEAFF